The rows below give T cell receptor beta chains drawn from one sample of a study of T cells after yellow fever vaccination. TCRdb re-analysed the 5' RACE reads in MiXCR, keeping a single row per CDR3 protein. The sample shows 100,000 to 150,000 distinct CDR3 sequences, about 7.4% of them seen only once. Specimen: CD4+ T cells sorted from PBMCs, collected 10 days after the first yellow fever vaccination. These receptors all stem from a man aged 18-30 years who received the YFV17D yellow fever vaccine. The CDR3 runs from the conserved cysteine through the conserved F or W. D genes are given only for firm matches. Not all rows give a size; the values are once, few, many and, for expanded clones, a class.

D: TRBD1
size: many
J: TRBJ2-1
V: TRBV20-1
CDR3: CSASHPGQGNNEQFF
DNA: TGCAGTGCTTCTCATCCGGGACAGGGGAACAATGAGCAGTTCTTC

D: NA
size: many
J: TRBJ2-3
V: TRBV7-2
CDR3: CASQKGPRADTQYF
DNA: TGTGCCAGCCAGAAGGGGCCGAGGGCAGATACGCAGTATTTT

D: TRBD1
size: many
J: TRBJ1-5
V: TRBV2
CDR3: CASSDLTGRDQPQHF
DNA: TGTGCCAGCAGTGACCTGACAGGGAGGGATCAGCCCCAGCATTTT

D: NA
size: many
J: TRBJ2-3
V: TRBV29-1
CDR3: CSVGWSSSDTQYF
DNA: TGCAGCGTTGGATGGTCATCCTCGGATACGCAGTATTTT

D: TRBD1
size: NA
J: TRBJ2-1
V: TRBV6-1
CDR3: CASSSDRGRNEQFF
DNA: TGTGCCAGCAGTTCGGACAGGGGCCGAAATGAGCAGTTCTTC

D: TRBD1
size: many
J: TRBJ1-1
V: TRBV5-1
CDR3: CASSAQGSGDNTEAFF
DNA: TGCGCCAGCAGCGCACAGGGGAGCGGCGACAACACTGAAGCTTTCTTT

D: NA
size: many
J: TRBJ1-2
V: TRBV7-2
CDR3: CASSPRGHLGGYTF
DNA: TGTGCCAGCAGCCCAAGGGGCCATCTTGGGGGCTACACCTTC

D: NA
size: few
J: TRBJ2-3
V: TRBV5-4
CDR3: CASSRNRGGQGDTQYF
DNA: TGTGCCAGCAGCCGGAATAGGGGGGGCCAGGGAGATACGCAGTATTTT

D: NA
size: many
J: TRBJ2-7
V: TRBV29-1
CDR3: CSVEYEQYF
DNA: TGCAGCGTGGAGTACGAGCAGTACTTC

D: NA
size: NA
J: TRBJ2-1
V: TRBV7-3
CDR3: CASSGSGTVGRDEQFF
DNA: TGTGCCAGCAGCGGATCCGGGACAGTCGGGAGGGATGAGCAGTTCTTC

D: NA
size: many
J: TRBJ1-6
V: TRBV5-5
CDR3: CASSLAPNSPLHF
DNA: TGTGCCAGCAGCTTGGCGCCGAATTCACCCCTCCACTTT

D: NA
size: many
J: TRBJ2-3
V: TRBV7-2
CDR3: CASSFLRGSVTDTQYF
DNA: TGTGCCAGCAGCTTCTTAAGGGGATCGGTCACAGATACGCAGTATTTT

D: NA
size: many
J: TRBJ2-4
V: TRBV7-3
CDR3: CASSLTGGAKNIQYF
DNA: TGTGCCAGCAGCTTAACGGGTGGAGCCAAAAACATTCAGTACTTC

D: TRBD1
size: many
J: TRBJ2-5
V: TRBV20-1
CDR3: CSARGTVEETQYF
DNA: TGCAGTGCTAGGGGGACAGTAGAAGAGACCCAGTACTTC

D: NA
size: many
J: TRBJ1-1
V: TRBV5-1
CDR3: CASSLSYGADTEAFF
DNA: TGCGCCAGCAGCTTGTCTTACGGGGCGGACACTGAAGCTTTCTTT

D: TRBD2
size: few
J: TRBJ2-1
V: TRBV3-1
CDR3: CASSQVGGSYNEQFF
DNA: TGTGCCAGCAGCCAAGTGGGGGGGTCCTACAATGAGCAGTTCTTC

D: TRBD2
size: many
J: TRBJ2-5
V: TRBV5-4
CDR3: CASSRSGGYQETQYF
DNA: TGTGCCAGCAGCCGTAGCGGGGGATACCAAGAGACCCAGTACTTC

D: TRBD1
size: few
J: TRBJ2-2
V: TRBV24-1
CDR3: CATSGTGTNTGELFF
DNA: TGTGCCACCTCCGGGACAGGGACAAACACCGGGGAGCTGTTTTTT

D: NA
size: many
J: TRBJ1-2
V: TRBV20-1
CDR3: CSATTGYGYTF
DNA: TGCAGTGCTACCACAGGGTACGGCTACACCTTC

D: NA
size: many
J: TRBJ1-2
V: TRBV6-1
CDR3: CASSEAPDYGYTF
DNA: TGTGCCAGCAGTGAAGCGCCGGACTATGGCTACACCTTC

D: NA
size: many
J: TRBJ1-2
V: TRBV4-3
CDR3: CASSRTWRYGYTF
DNA: TGCGCCAGCAGCCGAACCTGGAGGTATGGCTACACCTTC

D: NA
size: many
J: TRBJ2-1
V: TRBV29-1
CDR3: CSVVWGAGGNEQFF
DNA: TGCAGCGTTGTGTGGGGGGCAGGAGGGAATGAGCAGTTCTTC

D: NA
size: many
J: TRBJ2-3
V: TRBV5-1
CDR3: CASSLPSYGSTDTQYF
DNA: TGCGCCAGCAGCTTACCCTCTTACGGGTCCACAGATACGCAGTATTTT

D: TRBD2
size: many
J: TRBJ2-1
V: TRBV5-1
CDR3: CASSLKRGTYNEQFF
DNA: TGCGCCAGCAGCTTGAAGCGGGGGACCTACAATGAGCAGTTCTTC

D: TRBD1
size: many
J: TRBJ2-1
V: TRBV11-1
CDR3: CASTDPGQIYNEQFF
DNA: TGTGCCAGCACCGATCCGGGACAGATATACAATGAGCAGTTCTTC

D: TRBD1
size: many
J: TRBJ1-1
V: TRBV15
CDR3: CATSRVRTGWNTEAFF
DNA: TGTGCCACCAGCAGAGTCAGGACAGGGTGGAACACTGAAGCTTTCTTT

D: NA
size: NA
J: TRBJ1-5
V: TRBV30
CDR3: CAWSPLGSQPQHF
DNA: TGTGCCTGGTCCCCCCTCGGGAGTCAGCCCCAGCATTTT

D: NA
size: NA
J: TRBJ1-3
V: TRBV7-9
CDR3: CASSRWAGMGGNTIYF
DNA: TGTGCCAGCAGTCGATGGGCAGGAATGGGTGGAAACACCATATATTTT

D: NA
size: many
J: TRBJ1-1
V: TRBV20-1
CDR3: CSARFSTGNTEAFF
DNA: TGCAGTGCTAGATTCTCGACTGGGAACACTGAAGCTTTCTTT

D: TRBD2
size: NA
J: TRBJ2-7
V: TRBV12-3/TRBV12-4
CDR3: CASSFVPGGEQYF
DNA: TGTGCCAGCAGTTTTGTCCCCGGGGGGGAGCAGTACTTC

D: NA
size: many
J: TRBJ2-3
V: TRBV5-1
CDR3: CASSTLGDTQYF
DNA: TGCGCCAGCAGCACCCTGGGAGATACGCAGTATTTT

D: TRBD1
size: many
J: TRBJ1-5
V: TRBV28
CDR3: CASTLGTGSQPQHF
DNA: TGTGCCAGCACCCTAGGGACAGGGTCACAGCCCCAGCATTTT

D: TRBD2
size: many
J: TRBJ2-3
V: TRBV5-1
CDR3: CASSPVIRTSITDTQYF
DNA: TGCGCCAGCAGCCCCGTTATACGGACTAGCATAACAGATACGCAGTATTTT

D: NA
size: many
J: TRBJ1-1
V: TRBV12-3/TRBV12-4
CDR3: CASSLGGLGSTEAFF
DNA: TGTGCCAGCAGTCTAGGGGGGCTCGGGAGCACTGAAGCTTTCTTT

D: NA
size: NA
J: TRBJ1-5
V: TRBV24-1
CDR3: CATRRAGNQPQHF
DNA: TGTGCCACCAGACGGGCCGGCAATCAGCCCCAGCATTTT

D: NA
size: many
J: TRBJ2-7
V: TRBV6-2/TRBV6-3
CDR3: CASSPPIEAYEQYF
DNA: TGTGCCAGCAGCCCCCCCATAGAGGCCTACGAGCAGTACTTC

D: NA
size: many
J: TRBJ1-2
V: TRBV25-1
CDR3: CASSDSGTPIFGYTF
DNA: TGTGCCAGCAGTGATTCGGGGACACCGATCTTTGGCTACACCTTC

D: NA
size: many
J: TRBJ1-5
V: TRBV19
CDR3: CASSMGFNQPQHF
DNA: TGTGCCAGTAGTATGGGGTTCAATCAGCCCCAGCATTTT

D: NA
size: many
J: TRBJ1-3
V: TRBV4-3
CDR3: CASSQDLPAGATIYF
DNA: TGCGCCAGCAGCCAAGATCTCCCGGCGGGTGCCACCATATATTTT